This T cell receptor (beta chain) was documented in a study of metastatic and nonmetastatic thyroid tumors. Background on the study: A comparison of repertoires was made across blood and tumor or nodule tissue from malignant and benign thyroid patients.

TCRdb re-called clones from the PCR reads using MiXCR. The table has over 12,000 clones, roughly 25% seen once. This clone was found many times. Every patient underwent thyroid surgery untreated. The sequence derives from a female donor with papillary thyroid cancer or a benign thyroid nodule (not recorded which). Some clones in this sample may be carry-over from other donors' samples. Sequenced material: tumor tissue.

The CDR3 is CSVRGGQGGQPQHF. CDR3 nucleotides: TGCAGTGTCAGAGGTGGGCAGGGTGGTCAGCCCCAGCATTTT. The chain combines TRBV20-1 with TRBJ1-5; a weak D match, TRBD1 (5 bases). Between the trimmed V and J ends, which lost 7 bases and 6 bases, there was a span of 19 bases. Germline V gene data show CDR1 as DFQATT and CDR2 as SNEGSKA (reference sequence). The CDR3 loop spans 14 amino acids.